This T cell receptor beta chain was retrieved from a study of tumor-infiltrating lymphocytes in primary liver carcinoma. Overall study context: Patients were both men and women, whose ages ran from 30 to 69 years.

Worth noting for this clonotype: The target antigen is unknown.

Germline CDR1 and CDR2: SQVTM and ANQGSEA. The CDR3 extends over 15 amino acids. Losses at the gene ends were 3 bases for V and 7 bases for J; bases not matched to a gene: 12. The study co-extracted DNA and RNA from around 20-30 mg of unsorted bulk tissue. The authors sampled five separate regions per tumor. Findings and limits, study-wide: A fraction of only about 7-25% of top clones appeared in all five tumor regions. Tumor region pairs overlapped more than did tumor-adjacent and tumor-blood pairs.

The researchers produced TCR beta cDNA from roughly 500 ng total RNA with a constant-region primer. Slightly modified ARM-PCR with three nested multiplex PCR rounds yielded TCR beta libraries. Amplification in the first two PCR rounds was performed using TRBV1-TRBV30 forward primers and a C-beta reverse primer for 9 to 11 cycles each. TCRdb re-derived calls from the multiplex PCR reads in MiXCR, one entry per CDR3 protein. Of roughly 120,000 distinct CDR3 sequences in the sample, around 62% were seen once. This receptor was obtained from an older woman with primary liver carcinoma and hepatitis B virus infection. Material for sequencing was liver tumor tissue from sampling region 1. The subset was: tumor region T1, superior pole. This chain joins TRBV29-1 and TRBJ2-3; 8 positions agree with TRBD1. This CDR3 is CSVEGTGPGAYTQYF. DNA for the CDR3: TGCAGCGTTGAGGGGACAGGCCCTGGGGCATATACGCAGTATTTT.